This T cell receptor (beta chain) is from a study of T cell responses to AZD1222 COVID-19 vaccine (dated by TCRdb to about 2021). About the full investigation: AZD1222 recipients with second doses at about 4 weeks or about 12 weeks were pooled, because spike-specific TCR depth and breadth did not differ between schedules. TCR sequencing was performed for over 230 trial participants, of whom around 200 were given two doses of AZD1222 and some 26 were given two doses of MenACWY control vaccine. Trial participants were enrolled into age subgroups of 18-55, 56-69 and 70-plus years, which contained roughly 150, 30 and 60 TCR-sequenced participants, respectively.

As regards this clone: Its target antigen remains unknown. Per-nucleotide qualities are absent, and no much larger clonotype sits a single base away.

The time point label of this sample denotes: baseline before first vaccination. Samples from vaccinated people were obtained from the UK trials COV001 and COV002, which included a single-blind randomized controlled phase 2/3 trial of AZD1222 (ChAdOx1 nCoV-19) in healthy adults. For TCRbeta chain sequencing, PBMC samples were collected from trial participants at day 0 and at day 28 after the second dose. The paper as a whole reports these results and caveats: The vaccine-associated CD4 TCRs covered the entire spike protein, and the dominant responses fell in regions 160-218 and 743-854. Spike-specific TCR breadth and depth rose significantly after two AZD1222 doses compared with day 0 and with MenACWY recipients. Epitopes outside the regions mutated in the B.1.351 and B.1.1.7 variants were reportedly recognized by nearly half of the unique spike-specific TCRs. Conclusions about previously exposed vaccinees were limited because only six or seven AZD1222 recipients were SARS-CoV-2 seropositive at baseline. In the small 56-69-year group, the increase in depth fell short of significance, most likely because of low power. Participants were mostly white British and included more females than males, and it was suggested by the authors that clonal diversity may have been underestimated. Because no samples from the day 14 peak response were available, repertoires could be characterized only after the peak T cell response.

The CDR3 regions of human TCRbeta chains were subjected to immunosequencing. In the authors' own workflow: Repertoire TCRs were matched against a reference library of SARS-CoV-2-specific TCRs generated with the MIRA antigen-specificity platform. Breadth meant the fraction of unique TCRs that were SARS-CoV-2-associated, whereas depth meant the fraction of total T cells that were SARS-CoV-2-associated. Using the MIRA data, each spike-specific TCR was assigned both to the spike region to which the TCR was reactive and to a CD4 or CD8 class. Log10-transformed breadth and depth values were compared by one-way ANOVA with Sidak's multiple comparisons tests. TCRdb re-hosts the immuneACCESS table, in-frame sequences only. Its copies lack some clones; in the studies checked, an unresolved V gene accounts for under half of them, and the cause for the rest is not known. That table supplies the V and J calls and clone size; D and trimming were determined from the DNA. Here the sample has 75,000 to 90,000 clones; over 90% occur a single time. The ten largest clones add up to roughly 4.8% of the sample.

The clonotype was recovered from an adult in good health. Specimen: peripheral blood, collected on day 0 of AZD1222 vaccination.

The DNA sequence is TGTGCCAGTAGGTACCCCGGGACAAACAATGAGCAGTTCTTC. This is translated as CASRYPGTNNEQFF. The chain uses TRBV19 and TRBJ2-1, with a weak D call of TRBD1 (6 bases match). The trim is 6 bases for V and 5 bases for J, with a gap of 14 bases between the germline ends. The germline V gene (reference sequence) gives CDR1 as LNHDA and CDR2 as SQIVND. The CDR3 goes from the cysteine to the phenylalanine over 14 residues. Of all the DNA, just the CDR3 is kept, 42 bases in frame from base 1.